Listed below are T cell receptor beta chains from one sample, sequenced in a study of cytomegalovirus exposure and HLA in healthy donors. Profiled with immunoSEQ multiplex PCR; TCRdb holds only in-frame clones, not every one. The sample lists around 150,000 clones, 76% occurring once. Sequenced material: PBMCs. The receptors originated from a woman aged 40 to 50 in good health and CMV-seronegative. The conserved cysteine and the conserved F or W are not part of the CDR3 here.

V	length	J	CDR3
TRBV5-6	12	TRBJ1-4	ASRDRVNNEKLF
TRBV4-1	11	TRBJ2-5	ASSQGHKETQY
TRBV6-4	11	TRBJ2-1	ASSETVSNEQF
TRBV18	14	TRBJ1-4	ASSPPRQGTNEKLF
TRBV7-8	9	TRBJ1-1	ASEAGNEAF
TRBV13	13	TRBJ1-2	ASSRGTGEYYGYT
TRBV28	12	TRBJ1-3	ASSLLSTGNTIY
TRBV5-1	11	TRBJ2-1	ASSSGEYNEQF
TRBV28	12	TRBJ1-2	ASSFGFTNYGYT
TRBV30	15	TRBJ2-7	AWSVRVGHPGFYEQY
TRBV4-2	11	TRBJ2-5	ASSQREQETQY
TRBV6-1	13	TRBJ1-4	ASRAGEGLHEKLF
TRBV9	15	TRBJ2-2	ASSVNPEISDTGELF
TRBV18	12	TRBJ1-1	ASSEGQGNTEAF
TRBV28	15	TRBJ2-7	ASSHASRGPRGHEQY
TRBV7-9	15	TRBJ2-1	ASSLPSGAGGFGEQF
TRBV9	15	TRBJ2-7	ASSAGAQGVLGYEQY
TRBV25-1	14	TRBJ2-7	ASSEVRGFKSYEQY
TRBV19	13	TRBJ1-6	ASSTLQVHNSPLH
TRBV29-1	11	TRBJ2-7	SVVLADSYEQY
TRBV2	13	TRBJ2-3	ASDSGGPGTDTQY
TRBV15	12	TRBJ1-2	ATSRGEGAVGYT
TRBV7-6	12	TRBJ2-7	ASSFVQGSYEQY
TRBV28	10	TRBJ1-2	ASSTGGSGYT
TRBV7-9	10	TRBJ2-5	ASSWAQETQY
TRBV29-1	9	TRBJ1-3	SVERGNTIY
TRBV9	12	TRBJ1-5	ASSAGHPNQPQH
TRBV5-1	12	TRBJ2-7	ASSNTTSGYEQY
TRBV30	15	TRBJ1-5	AWSEGIFGTVNQPQH
TRBV25-1	14	TRBJ1-1	ASSGSAGAVMTEAF
TRBV27	13	TRBJ1-5	ASSLSPTGYQPQH
TRBV6-1	14	TRBJ2-5	ASSEKAGVGQETQY
TRBV9	11	TRBJ1-1	ASSVDKNTEAF
TRBV28	16	TRBJ2-7	ASSPPMLVGDSVYEQY
TRBV19	14	TRBJ2-1	ASSMDGGRSYNEQF
TRBV6-6	8	TRBJ1-4	ASRAEKLF
TRBV27	11	TRBJ1-2	ASSNDSREGYT
TRBV10-3	10	TRBJ1-2	AISDASGGYT
TRBV5-1	13	TRBJ2-1	ASSQTSGRGNEQF
TRBV10-3	12	TRBJ2-7	AISEPQRVDEQY
TRBV30	12	TRBJ1-2	AWSPDRVFFGYT
TRBV30	12	TRBJ1-2	AWSVRQGNYGYT